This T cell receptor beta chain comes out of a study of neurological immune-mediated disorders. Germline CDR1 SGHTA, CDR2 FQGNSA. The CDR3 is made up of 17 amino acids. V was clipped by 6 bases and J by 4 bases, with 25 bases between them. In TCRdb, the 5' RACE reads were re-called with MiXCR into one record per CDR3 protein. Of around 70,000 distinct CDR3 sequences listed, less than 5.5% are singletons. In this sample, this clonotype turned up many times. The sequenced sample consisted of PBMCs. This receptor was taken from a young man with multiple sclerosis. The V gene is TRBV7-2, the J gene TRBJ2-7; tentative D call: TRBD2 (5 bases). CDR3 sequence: CASSPTPISVKLYEQYF. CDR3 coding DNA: TGTGCCAGCAGTCCGACCCCCATTAGCGTGAAACTTTACGAGCAGTACTTC.